This T cell receptor (beta chain) derives from a study of T cell repertoires in cytomegalovirus infection. Looking at the study overall: Recently identified HLA-C-restricted CMV epitopes were used, and well-studied HLA-B-restricted CMV epitopes were used as well.

Findings and limits, study-wide: The response measured ex vivo was dominated by TCR beta clonotypes (HLA-C-restricted and CMV-specific).

This CDR3 contains 14 residues. In germline, CDR1 is LGHNT, CDR2 FRNRAP. In the case of this clonotype: Its antigen remains unknown. An end of the junction differs from the germline gene, which may be a read error.

MiXCR, run by TCRdb on the reads, gives a single entry per CDR3 protein. The repertoire has approximately 990,000 distinct CDR3 sequences, 30% to 40% of them found once; the top ten carry roughly an eighth. V usage is TRBV12-5 and J usage is TRBJ2-2, with 7 bases that match TRBD1. The receptor was isolated from a human donor in good health (CMV status not recorded). Some clones in this sample may be carry-over from other donors' samples. Sequencing was performed on cultured CD8+ T cells from PBMCs, taken from culture after CMV antigen stimulation. Here the CDR3 reads CASGPQGNTRELFF. CDR3 DNA: TGTGCTAGTGGCCCACAGGGGAACACCAGGGAGCTGTTTTTT.